There are a few counts of the clone carrying this T cell receptor beta chain. Its antigen remains unidentified. The CDR3 is 14 residues long. J gave up 5 bases and V 5 bases, and 7 bases lay outside the gene matches. Germline V gives CDR1 SGHVS, CDR2 FQNEAQ. TCRdb used MiXCR to reprocess the reads, holding one entry per CDR3 protein. The table records a few hundred thousand distinct CDR3 sequences, 40% of them present only once. These data are taken from a study of T cell repertoires in cytomegalovirus infection. Study overall: Public TCR beta signatures marked donors with CMV infection and the matching HLA. Study-wide points: The response measured ex vivo was dominated by TCR beta clonotypes (HLA-C-restricted and CMV-specific). Of the TCR beta families, the public ones yielded a cumulative frequency that identified carriers of CMV plus the relevant HLA.

This specimen was cultured PBMCs, taken from culture after CMV antigen stimulation. This chain joins TRBV7-8 and TRBJ2-5, with 8 positions matching TRBD1. This TCR was recovered from a human donor in good health (CMV status not recorded). Some clones in this sample may be carry-over from other donors' samples. CDR3 DNA: TGTGCCAGCAGCATACCACAGGGGGTGGAGACCCAGTACTTC. Protein: CASSIPQGVETQYF.